These 28 T cell receptor beta chains share one sample of origin, sequenced in a study of blood T cell repertoires in COVID-19. TCRdb keeps only in-frame clones here, not all; method: immunoSEQ multiplex PCR. The sample lists about 240,000 clones, around 87% occurring once. The sample consisted of peripheral blood. The receptors were gathered from a woman aged 70-85 years with active or convalescent COVID-19.

The chain uses TRBV5-5 and TRBJ2-1; TRBD1 matches at 8 bases. The CDR3 contains 15 residues. The junction had 15 bases not matched to a gene; V was cut back by 7 bases and J by 9 bases. Germline V gene data show CDR1 as SGHKS and CDR2 as YYEKEE (reference sequence). CDR3 sequence reads: CASGEAGGLLLEQFF. Here the CDR3 DNA reads TGTGCCAGCGGGGAGGCAGGGGGCCTTTTGCTTGAGCAGTTCTTC.

The CDR3 DNA reads as TGTGCCAGCCTGAGCGGGGGGTCCTACGAGCAGTACTTC. Its translation is CASLSGGSYEQYF. The chain combines TRBV6-5 with TRBJ2-7, with TRBD2 identical over 9 bases. The CDR3 loop spans 13 amino acids. Germline loops: CDR1 MNHEY, CDR2 SVGAGI. Losses at the gene ends were 8 bases for V and 1 base for J; bases not matched to a gene: 3.

The chain uses TRBV7-9 and TRBJ2-3; possible D gene TRBD2, 7 bases. CDR3 length: 15 residues. Germline V gives CDR1 SEHNR, CDR2 FQNEAQ (reference sequence). Between the trimmed V and J ends, which lost 7 bases and 6 bases, there was a span of 20 bases. The CDR3 loop is CASTRGGTIFDTQYF. DNA for the CDR3: TGTGCCAGCACTAGGGGGGGAACTATTTTCGATACGCAGTATTTT.

This clone was seen only a few times. The rearrangement links TRBV6-5 to TRBJ1-2, with D perhaps matching TRBD1 (6 bases). CDR3 length: 15 amino acids. Germline V gene lookup returns CDR1 MNHEY and CDR2 SVGAGI. The V and J ends lost 6 bases and 5 bases respectively, with 19 bases between them. CDR3 nucleotide sequence: TGTGCCAGCAGCTTTCCTACAGGGAACTCGTATGGCTACACCTTC. Translated: CASSFPTGNSYGYTF.

This clone was detected many times. The chain is built from TRBV10-3 and TRBJ1-1; D call uncertain. V was shortened by 11 bases and J by 1 base, with 11 bases between the two germline ends. The CDR3 runs to 12 residues. CDR1 and CDR2 from the germline V gene are ENHRY and SYGVKD. The CDR3 nucleotides read TGTGCCTCCAGAGGGCCGAACACTGAAGCTTTCTTT. Its protein product is CASRGPNTEAFF.

This clone was counted a few times. The V call is TRBV14, the J call TRBJ2-3, with TRBD1 identical over 7 bases. Germline CDR1 reads SGHDN; CDR2 reads FVKESK. V lost 4 bases, J lost 3 bases, and 7 bases stayed unmatched. The CDR3 consists of 15 residues. CDR3 nucleotides: TGTGCCAGCAGCCGACCACAGGGGTGGACAGATACGCAGTATTTT. Translation gives CASSRPQGWTDTQYF.

The chain combines TRBV2 with TRBJ1-6; D uncertain. The ends were cut back, 2 bases at V and 9 bases at J, with 14 bases in the middle. Germline V CDR1 and CDR2: SNHLY, FYNNEI. This CDR3 region has 15 residues. CDR3 coding DNA: TGTGCCAGCAGTGAAAGGGTCTCGGGAGCTTCACCCCTCCACTTT. Its translation: CASSERVSGASPLHF.

The chain uses TRBV27 and TRBJ1-1, with D perhaps TRBD1 (6 bases). This CDR3 is 14 amino acids long. The V gene lost 3 bases and the J gene lost 2 bases, with 10 bases spanning the gap. Germline CDR1 is MNHEY and CDR2 is SMNVEV (reference sequence). The CDR3 region is CASSFRGQNTEAFF. DNA of the CDR3: TGTGCCAGCAGTTTCCGGGGACAAAACACTGAAGCTTTCTTT.

This chain joins TRBV28 and TRBJ1-1; D might be TRBD1 (6 bases). This CDR3 has 13 amino acids. Trimming shortened V by 3 bases and J by 8 bases, and 13 bases separated the two germline ends. The germline gives CDR1 MDHEN, CDR2 SYDVKM. The CDR3 is CASSLATGPEAFF. The CDR3 DNA follows: TGTGCCAGCAGTTTGGCGACAGGCCCCGAAGCTTTCTTT.

V is TRBV2 and J is TRBJ1-2; the D gene is possibly TRBD1 (6 bases). The germline V gene encodes CDR1 SNHLY and CDR2 FYNNEI. The CDR3 spans 13 residues. Trimming left V 8 bases short and J 6 bases short, with 16 bases between. As DNA, the CDR3 is TGTGCCAGCCTCAGACAGGATTCGGATGGCTACACCTTC. It is translated as CASLRQDSDGYTF.

The DNA for the CDR3 is TGTGCCATCAGTGGGGAGCGGGGGGCGAGTACTGAAGCTTTCTTT. Amino acids: CAISGERGASTEAFF. The chain couples TRBV10-3 to TRBJ1-1; tentative D call: TRBD1 (6 bases). Germline values: CDR1 ENHRY, CDR2 SYGVKD. The germline V and J ends were trimmed by 4 bases and 5 bases, with 17 bases remaining between them. The CDR3 is 15 residues long.

In its sample, this clone was seen a few times. The V gene is TRBV6-5, the J gene TRBJ2-5; TRBD1 aligns across 8 bases. Germline CDR1 and CDR2: MNHEY and SVGAGI. After removal of 6 bases from V and 7 bases from J, the junction contained 7 bases not matched to a gene. The CDR3 totals 13 residues. The CDR3 protein is CASRNRGIGTQYF. CDR3 nucleotides: TGTGCCAGCAGAAACAGGGGGATCGGGACCCAGTACTTC.

This clone occurred a few times. This rearrangement joins TRBV5-1 to TRBJ2-2; D is perhaps TRBD1 (5 bases). The CDR3 has 15 amino acids. Trimming removed 0 bases from V and 4 bases from J, with 10 bases in between. Germline V lookup: CDR1 SGHRS, CDR2 YFSETQ. The CDR3 loop is CASSLGGAATGELFF. The CDR3 coding sequence is TGCGCCAGCAGCTTGGGTGGGGCTGCCACCGGGGAGCTGTTTTTT. The whole variable domain, filled in from reference TRBV5-1 and TRBJ2-2, reads KAGVTQTPRYLIKTRGQQVTLSCSPISGHRSVSWYQQTPGQGLQFLFEYFSETQRNKGNFPGRFSGRQFSNSRSEMNVSTLELGDSALYLCASSLGGAATGELFFGEGSRLTVL.

The chain uses TRBV11-3 and TRBJ2-5, with D perhaps matching TRBD1 (7 bases). The germline V gene has CDR1 SGHNT and CDR2 YENEEA. CDR3 length: 15 amino acids. Trimming took 5 bases from V and 4 from J, leaving 17 bases between them. CDR3 in amino acids: CASSLEGAEGETQYF. Written as DNA, the CDR3 is TGTGCCAGCAGCCTGGAGGGGGCTGAGGGAGAGACCCAGTACTTC.

V gene TRBV6-4 combines with J gene TRBJ1-1, with a tentative D call TRBD1 (5 bases). Germline V lookup: CDR1 MRHNA, CDR2 SNTAGT. V lost 6 bases to trimming and J lost 1 base, with 12 bases between them. The CDR3 contains 14 residues. The CDR3 nucleotides read TGTGCCAGCAGGACACAGGCCGGGAACACTGAAGCTTTCTTT. Protein product: CASRTQAGNTEAFF.

The V call is TRBV6-5, the J call TRBJ1-2, with D maybe TRBD1 (6 bases). The CDR3 covers 15 residues. Per germline, CDR1 MNHEY and CDR2 SVGAGI. V was pared by 1 base and J by 1 base, with 10 bases between. For the CDR3, the DNA is TGTGCCAGCAGTTACTGGAACAGGGATAACTATGGCTACACCTTC. Amino acid sequence: CASSYWNRDNYGYTF.

J is TRBJ1-2 and V is TRBV19; TRBD1 agrees at 7 bases. CDR1 and CDR2 from the germline V gene are LNHDA and SQIVND (reference sequence). The CDR3 has 14 amino acids. J lost 4 bases, V lost 8 bases, and 10 bases had no gene match. The CDR3 here is CASVGQGQPYGYTF. CDR3 bases: TGTGCCAGTGTTGGTCAGGGACAGCCCTATGGCTACACCTTC. The variable domain in full, completed from reference TRBV19 and TRBJ1-2, reads DGGITQSPKYLFRKEGQNVTLSCEQNLNHDAMYWYRQDPGQGLRLIYYSQIVNDFQKGDIAEGYSVSREKKESFPLTVTSAQKNPTAFYLCASVGQGQPYGYTFGSGTRLTVV.

This rearrangement joins TRBV18 to TRBJ1-5; the match to TRBD1 covers 9 bases. Per the germline V gene, CDR1 is KGHSH and CDR2 is LQKENI. V trimming: 4 bases; J trimming: 5 bases; junction bases outside the gene matches: 0. The CDR3 extends over 13 amino acids. Here the CDR3 DNA reads TGTGCCAGCTCACGGGACAGGGATCAGCCCCAGCATTTT. Protein product: CASSRDRDQPQHF.

The chain joins TRBV7-6 to TRBJ2-6; D is possibly TRBD2 (6 bases). This CDR3 is built from 19 residues. Deletions cut 0 bases from V and 1 base from J, with 16 bases between. Germline V gene data show CDR1 as SGHVS and CDR2 as FNYEAQ. The chain's CDR3 is CASSLAEGRWGSGANVLTF. For the CDR3, the DNA is TGTGCCAGCAGCTTAGCGGAGGGACGATGGGGATCTGGGGCCAACGTCCTGACTTTC.

The CDR3 here is CASNFGGQNTEAFF. CDR3 nucleotides: TGTGCCAGTAATTTCGGCGGACAGAACACTGAAGCTTTCTTT. The chain recombines TRBV19 with TRBJ1-1; tentative D call: TRBD1 (5 bases). CDR3 length: 14 amino acids. Trimming removed 7 bases at V and 1 base at J, with 13 bases between. The germline V gene has CDR1 LNHDA and CDR2 SQIVND (reference sequence).

The gene calls are TRBV3-1 (or the pseudogene TRBV3-2) and TRBJ1-2; TRBD1 matches at 7 bases. The CDR3 has 11 amino acids. The trim removed 8 bases at V and 4 bases at J, leaving 1 base unmatched. CDR1 LGHDT and CDR2 YNNKEL come from the germline V gene (reference sequence). DNA for the CDR3: TGTGCCAGCGAGGGGGCCTATGGCTACACCTTC. Translation: CASEGAYGYTF.

The gene calls are TRBV6-1 and TRBJ2-2; tentative D call: TRBD2 (5 bases). With 1 base removed from V and 4 bases from J, the gap between germline ends came to 7 bases. CDR1 MNHNS and CDR2 SASEGT come from the germline V gene. CDR3 length equals 14 residues. CDR3 DNA: TGTGCCAGCAGTGAAGTTCGGGGCACCGGGGAGCTGTTTTTT. It codes for CASSEVRGTGELFF.

This clone was counted once. V gene TRBV6-6 combines with J gene TRBJ2-3; D might be TRBD2 (5 bases). V was clipped by 4 bases and J by 8 bases, with 7 bases between them. Germline V gene lookup returns CDR1 MNHNY and CDR2 SVGAGI (reference sequence). The CDR3 runs 11 residues. The CDR3 spells CASSSRGTQYF. The DNA for the CDR3 is TGTGCCAGCAGTTCCCGGGGTACGCAGTATTTT.

The rearrangement links TRBV4-3 to TRBJ2-7; 7 bases are shared with TRBD1. Per germline, CDR1 LGHNA and CDR2 YSLEER. The CDR3 consists of 15 residues. Trimming removed 0 bases from V and 3 bases from J; junction bases left unmatched: 5. The DNA for the CDR3 is TGCGCCAGCAGCCAAGAATACAGGGGTGGCTACGAGCAGTACTTC. This translates into CASSQEYRGGYEQYF.

The rearrangement joins TRBV5-1 to TRBJ2-1; 7 bases agree with TRBD1. The CDR3 spans 15 residues. The germline gives CDR1 SGHRS, CDR2 YFSETQ. J gave up 7 bases and V 5 bases, and 12 bases lay outside the gene matches. The CDR3 sequence is CASSPQTGPSNEQFF. The CDR3 DNA reads as TGCGCCAGCAGTCCCCAGACAGGGCCTTCGAATGAGCAGTTCTTC.

The gene calls are TRBV7-2 and TRBJ2-7, with D tentatively TRBD1 (6 bases). The V end was cut by 5 bases, the J end by 5 bases, with 13 bases between. Germline V gives CDR1 SGHTA, CDR2 FQGNSA. The CDR3 consists of 13 residues. The chain's CDR3 is CASSPERGNEQYF. Written as DNA, the CDR3 is TGTGCCAGCAGCCCCGAAAGGGGGAACGAGCAGTACTTC.

This chain connects TRBV4-3 to TRBJ1-2, with D perhaps matching TRBD1 (5 bases). This CDR3 has 16 amino acids. The germline gives CDR1 LGHNA, CDR2 YSLEER. V was shortened by 3 bases and J by 7 bases, with 21 bases between the two germline ends. CDR3 sequence reads: CASSQDVQGYPSGYTF. DNA of the CDR3: TGCGCCAGCAGCCAGGACGTCCAGGGTTATCCTAGTGGCTACACCTTC.

This chain connects TRBV27 to TRBJ1-2; D not certain. Trimming left V 6 bases short and J 4 bases short, with 12 bases between. The germline V gene has CDR1 MNHEY and CDR2 SMNVEV (reference sequence). There are 13 residues in the CDR3. The CDR3 coding sequence is TGTGCCAGCAGCTCCCGTTCCAGCTATGGCTACACCTTC. It is translated as CASSSRSSYGYTF.